This T cell receptor (beta chain) is from a study of blood T cell repertoires in COVID-19. On the study more broadly: Spain, Italy and the United States supplied samples that represented acute and convalescent COVID-19. PBMCs, B-cell-depleted T cells, or T cells provided the cDNA or gDNA that made up the material.

The method was immunoSEQ multiplex PCR; TCRdb's version includes in-frame clones alone and lacks a portion of them. The top ten hold 3% to 3.5% of the sample, which has about 170,000 clones, 75% to 90% seen once. The germline gives CDR1 MNHEY, CDR2 SVGAGI. V lost 0 bases and J lost 7, with 13 bases in between. The CDR3 has 16 residues. This receptor was identified in a human donor with acute or convalescent COVID-19. The donor label of this sample is uncertain. Sample: peripheral blood. This chain links TRBV6-5 with TRBJ1-6; the D is unclear. CDR3 coding DNA: TGTGCCAGCAGTTACTCGCAGCGGAAAGGGAATTCACCCCTCCACTTT. Its translation: CASSYSQRKGNSPLHF.